This T cell receptor beta chain was identified during a study of blood T cells in healthy people across ages. The authors drew 8 to 10 milliliters of peripheral blood from each donor. A sample-barcoded 5' primer and a J-beta primer mix were used in a second PCR of roughly 6 to 12 cycles. TCRdb ran MiXCR on the 5' RACE reads and lists one entry per CDR3 protein. The sample carries roughly 650,000 distinct CDR3 sequences, around 32% recorded once. V dropped 2 bases and J dropped 6; count of bases not matched to a gene: 6. CDR3 size: 15 residues. Germline V CDR1 and CDR2: SGHTA, FQGNSA. This clonotype was seen many times.

The material sequenced was blood. The chain combines TRBV7-2 with TRBJ2-1; 8 bases line up with TRBD2. The clonotype was recovered from a woman aged 80 or over in good health. The CDR3 is CASSLYTSGSNEQFF. DNA for the CDR3: TGTGCCAGCAGCTTATACACTAGCGGCTCCAATGAGCAGTTCTTC.